This entry features one T cell receptor (beta chain) sequence. The sample belongs to a study of blood T cell repertoires in COVID-19. As for the study in general: In each case, the material was cDNA or gDNA derived from T cells, B-cell-depleted T cells, or PBMCs.

The CDR3 loop spans 15 amino acids. Unmatched junction bases numbered 3, after V lost 0 bases and J lost 6 bases. Per germline, CDR1 KGHSH and CDR2 LQKENI. As processed by the authors: Amplification of reference gene primers provided the estimated nucleated cell counts. Sequencing was performed with immunoSEQ multiplex PCR; in TCRdb, only in-frame clones are kept and a portion is missing. The V and J calls and the clone size are those of that table, but D and trimming were determined from the DNA. Among about 190,000 clones listed, approximately 84% were seen once. This chain uses TRBV18 with TRBJ2-1; 9 bases align to TRBD2. Sequencing input: peripheral blood. The receptor was derived from a woman in her seventies with active or convalescent COVID-19. The CDR3 sequence is CASSPPGLAPNEQFF. Here the CDR3 DNA reads TGTGCCAGCTCACCACCGGGACTAGCCCCCAATGAGCAGTTCTTC.